Listed below are T cell receptor beta chains from one sample, sequenced in a study of blood T cell repertoires in COVID-19. This table comes from immunoSEQ multiplex PCR, and its TCRdb copy is limited to in-frame clones, with some not included. The sample lists 70,000 to 85,000 clones; more than 75% were seen once. The sequenced sample was peripheral blood. These TCRs come from a man in his fifties or sixties with acute or convalescent COVID-19. Each CDR3 is given with its conserved first and last residue.

V gene	J gene	CDR3 protein
TRBV14	TRBJ2-1	CASSKSGQSLSYNEQFF
TRBV27	TRBJ1-2	CASSSLTGRFRGYTF
TRBV6-5	TRBJ2-1	CASTSDRVGEQFF
TRBV2	TRBJ1-1	CASRMGREGTEAFF
TRBV3-1/TRBV3-2	TRBJ1-2	CASSQAEGAGGYTF
TRBV9	TRBJ1-4	CASSDRTGGGEKLFF
TRBV2	TRBJ2-7	CASSGTYEQYF
TRBV4-3	TRBJ2-5	CASSQQGAQETQYF
TRBV24-1	TRBJ1-5	CATSDGTEYSNQPQHF
TRBV10-2	TRBJ1-1	CASSEPSMNTEAFF
TRBV4-1	TRBJ1-1	CASSPSPAVGGINTEAFF
TRBV18	TRBJ1-4	CASSPNRVGEKLFF
TRBV19	TRBJ2-1	CASSIRAGLAFPSYNEQFF
TRBV7-2	TRBJ1-1	CASSFGTGGAGTEAFF
TRBV27	TRBJ2-7	CATRPQAQAGYEQYF
TRBV11-2	TRBJ2-5	CASSSTDRGGKTQYF
TRBV30	TRBJ1-5	CAWSAYDQPQHF
TRBV6-6	TRBJ2-7	CASRERGKCCEQYF
TRBV19	TRBJ2-1	CASTDRGGVNEQFF
TRBV11-2	TRBJ1-2	CASSSDRGGYGYTF
TRBV6-1	TRBJ2-1	CASSEAWGAGTAYNEQFF
TRBV6-6	TRBJ2-7	CASSYGTRDEQYF
TRBV9	TRBJ2-1	CASSTPTSGTSYNEQFF
TRBV6-5	TRBJ2-7	CASSVSYEQYF
TRBV19	TRBJ2-2	CASSRLAGGTGELFF
TRBV27	TRBJ2-5	CASKLQGSGETQYF
TRBV5-1	TRBJ2-6	CASSSGTLSGANVLTF
TRBV29-1	TRBJ1-2	CSVTRGGLQDGYTF
TRBV19	TRBJ2-7	CASRGYSGQSYEQYF
TRBV24-1	TRBJ2-2	CATSDIRDRGALNTGELFF